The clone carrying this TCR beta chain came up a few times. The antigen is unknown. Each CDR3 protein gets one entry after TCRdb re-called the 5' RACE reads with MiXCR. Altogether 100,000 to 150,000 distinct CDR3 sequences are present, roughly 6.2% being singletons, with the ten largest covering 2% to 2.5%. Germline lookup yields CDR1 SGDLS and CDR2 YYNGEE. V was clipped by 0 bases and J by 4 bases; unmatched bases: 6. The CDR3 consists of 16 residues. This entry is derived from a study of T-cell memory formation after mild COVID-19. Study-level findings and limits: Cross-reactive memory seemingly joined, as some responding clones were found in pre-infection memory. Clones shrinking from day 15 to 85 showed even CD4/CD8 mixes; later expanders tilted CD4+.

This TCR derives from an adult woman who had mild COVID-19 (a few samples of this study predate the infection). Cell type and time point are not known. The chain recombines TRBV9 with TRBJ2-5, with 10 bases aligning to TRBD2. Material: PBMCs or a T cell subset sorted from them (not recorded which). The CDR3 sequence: CASSVVPSGGAETQYF. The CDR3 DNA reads TGTGCCAGCAGCGTAGTCCCTAGCGGGGGTGCAGAGACCCAGTACTTC.